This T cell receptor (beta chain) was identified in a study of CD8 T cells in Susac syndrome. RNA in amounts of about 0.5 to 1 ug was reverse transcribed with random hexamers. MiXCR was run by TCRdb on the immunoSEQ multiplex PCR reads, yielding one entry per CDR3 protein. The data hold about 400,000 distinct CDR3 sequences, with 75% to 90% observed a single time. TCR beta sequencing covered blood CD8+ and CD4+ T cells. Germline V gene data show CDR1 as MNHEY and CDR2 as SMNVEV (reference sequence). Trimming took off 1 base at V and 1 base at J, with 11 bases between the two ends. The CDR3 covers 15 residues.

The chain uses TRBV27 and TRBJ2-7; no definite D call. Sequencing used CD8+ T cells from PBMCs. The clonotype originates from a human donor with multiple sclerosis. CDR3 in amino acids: CASSLYPGSSYEQYF. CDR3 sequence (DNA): TGTGCCAGCAGTTTATACCCCGGGTCTTCCTACGAGCAGTACTTC.